These T cell receptor beta chains were read from a single sample in a study of T cell responses to AZD1222 COVID-19 vaccine. Produced via immunoSEQ multiplex PCR; TCRdb's table is partial and in-frame only. The sample contains roughly 180,000 clones, around 86% of which appear only once. The source material was peripheral blood, sampled on day 0 of MenACWY control vaccination. Source of these receptors: an adult in good health. The CDR3 runs from the conserved cysteine through the conserved F or W. Each record gives: clone size, J gene, CDR3 length, D gene, V gene, CDR3 protein, CDR3 DNA. A D gene is named only where the DNA matches it firmly. Not all rows give a size; the values are once, few, many and, for expanded clones, a class.

few	TRBJ2-1	12	NA	TRBV14	CASSPSRNEQFF	TGTGCCAGCAGCCCCTCGAGGAACGAGCAGTTCTTC
NA	TRBJ2-3	13	NA	TRBV12-3/TRBV12-4	CASRISWPDTQYF	TGTGCCAGCAGGATCTCATGGCCCGATACGCAGTATTTT
NA	TRBJ2-3	13	NA	TRBV2	CASSQTNTDTQYF	TGTGCCAGCAGTCAGACTAACACAGATACGCAGTATTTT
NA	TRBJ1-4	19	TRBD1	TRBV3-1/TRBV3-2	CASSQDLKNFGTGLGKLFF	TGTGCCAGCAGCCAAGATCTTAAGAACTTCGGGACAGGGCTGGGGAAACTGTTTTTT
NA	TRBJ2-1	15	NA	TRBV28	CASRGGRLGYNEQFF	TGTGCCAGCAGGGGAGGCAGACTCGGGTACAATGAGCAGTTCTTC
NA	TRBJ1-1	15	NA	TRBV28	CASSLFGQVGPEAFF	TGTGCCAGCAGTTTATTCGGGCAGGTCGGACCCGAAGCTTTCTTT
NA	TRBJ1-1	15	NA	TRBV6-5	CASSMGHSRNTEAFF	TGTGCCAGCAGTATGGGCCACAGCCGGAACACTGAAGCTTTCTTT
NA	TRBJ1-1	14	TRBD1	TRBV6-5	CASSRGQGSTEAFF	TGTGCCAGCAGTCGGGGACAGGGAAGTACTGAAGCTTTCTTT
NA	TRBJ1-1	12	NA	TRBV21-1	CARRGPQRGAFF	TGTGCCCGTAGGGGGCCACAGAGGGGAGCTTTCTTT
NA	TRBJ2-1	16	NA	TRBV4-2	CASSRPEGGGYNEQFF	TGTGCCAGCAGCCGCCCGGAGGGGGGTGGCTACAATGAGCAGTTCTTC
NA	TRBJ1-2	11	NA	TRBV9	CASSANYGYTF	TGTGCCAGCAGCGCTAACTATGGCTACACCTTC
NA	TRBJ1-2	14	NA	TRBV27	CASSFSEGNYGYTF	TGTGCCAGCAGTTTTTCTGAGGGGAACTATGGCTACACCTTC
NA	TRBJ2-5	15	TRBD1	TRBV10-3	CAISTGGAGKETQYF	TGTGCCATCAGTACAGGGGGCGCAGGGAAAGAGACCCAGTACTTC
NA	TRBJ2-2	12	NA	TRBV30	CAWSPDGGELFF	TGTGCCTGGAGTCCAGACGGCGGGGAGCTGTTTTTT
NA	TRBJ1-1	15	TRBD1	TRBV28	CASRKRTGGDTEAFF	TGTGCCAGCAGAAAAAGGACAGGAGGGGACACTGAAGCTTTCTTT
NA	TRBJ2-7	11	NA	TRBV3-1/TRBV3-2	CASSQGQKQYF	TGTGCCAGCAGCCAAGGGCAGAAGCAGTACTTC
NA	TRBJ1-4	12	NA	TRBV30	CAWGQGREKLFF	TGTGCCTGGGGGCAGGGGCGTGAAAAACTGTTTTTT
NA	TRBJ2-7	18	NA	TRBV5-6	CASSLPVQRAGLSYEQYF	TGTGCCAGCAGCTTGCCTGTCCAACGGGCAGGGCTCTCCTACGAGCAGTACTTC
once	TRBJ2-7	17	NA	TRBV3-1/TRBV3-2	CASSRLIRNSWFYEQYF	TGTGCCAGCAGCCGCCTTATCCGAAACAGTTGGTTTTACGAGCAGTACTTC
NA	TRBJ2-3	17	NA	TRBV9	CASSVGGRWGTADTQYF	TGTGCCAGCAGCGTGGGGGGTCGGTGGGGCACCGCAGATACGCAGTATTTT
NA	TRBJ1-1	14	NA	TRBV2	CASREDESNTEAFF	TGTGCCAGCAGAGAGGACGAGTCTAACACTGAAGCTTTCTTT
NA	TRBJ2-1	18	TRBD2	TRBV7-2	CASSSPGTSGSPYNEQFF	TGTGCCAGCAGCTCTCCCGGGACTAGCGGGAGCCCGTACAATGAGCAGTTCTTC
NA	TRBJ1-5	14	NA	TRBV19	CASSLEPSNQPQHF	TGTGCCAGTAGCCTAGAACCGAGCAATCAGCCCCAGCATTTT
NA	TRBJ2-7	13	NA	TRBV5-4	CASSLVDSYEQYF	TGTGCCAGCAGCTTGGTTGACAGCTACGAGCAGTACTTC
NA	TRBJ2-7	12	NA	TRBV7-3	CASRRRPQEQYF	TGTGCCAGCAGAAGACGGCCCCAGGAGCAGTACTTC
NA	TRBJ1-1	16	NA	TRBV23-1	CASSQVPRQANTEAFF	TGCGCCAGCAGTCAAGTCCCTCGGCAGGCTAACACTGAAGCTTTCTTT
NA	TRBJ2-7	11	TRBD1	TRBV10-3	CATERTGEQYF	TGTGCCACGGAGCGGACAGGGGAGCAGTACTTC
NA	TRBJ1-6	15	NA	TRBV5-8	CASSLAGRVNSPLHF	TGTGCCAGCAGCTTGGCAGGGAGGGTAAATTCACCCCTCCACTTT
few	TRBJ1-1	14	NA	TRBV28	CASSTRTVQAEAFF	TGTGCCAGCAGCACAAGGACAGTTCAGGCTGAAGCTTTCTTT